The rows below give T cell receptor beta chains drawn from one sample of a study of cytomegalovirus exposure and HLA in healthy donors. Measured with immunoSEQ multiplex PCR; TCRdb has only the in-frame clones, and not every one. The data show about 98,000 clones, around nine tenths seen once. Sequenced sample: PBMCs. Receptors originate from a woman younger than 45 in good health and CMV-seronegative. Each CDR3 is given without its conserved first and last residue. Expanded clones get a size class; other rows say once, few or many, or leave the size out.

>12|NA|TRBV28
ASSSLPLGDEQF
>12|few|TRBV18
ASSPPTVNEKLF
>13|NA|TRBV27
ASTRTSGVTDTQY
>12|NA|TRBV6-1
ASSAWTGQETQY
>12|NA|TRBV5-1
ASSLRTGDREQY
>11|NA|TRBV19
ASIDRGGDEQF
>10|NA|TRBV18
ASSDGGGTQY
>12|NA|TRBV13
ASSLARGDTEAF
>19|NA|TRBV4-2
ASSQVRGGTSGRGSTDTQY
>12|NA|TRBV6-5
ASSYTQGATEAF
>12|NA|TRBV19
ASKVARGRDTQY
>10|NA|TRBV29-1
SVEWQNEKLF
>13|NA|TRBV19
ASTVRGRGLETQY
>14|NA|TRBV19
ASSIVGTGGHQPQH
>13|NA|TRBV6-6
ASSYKAGGANVLT
>15|once|TRBV5-6
ASTRGQGPPMNTEAF
>11|NA|TRBV12-5
ASGRGQPTEAF
>12|NA|TRBV4-1
ASSQEGQGRPQH
>14|NA|TRBV27
ASSLSAGGFGQPQH
>13|NA|TRBV4-2
ASSQDGREGRPQH
>14|few|TRBV4-3
ASSQVGTGVNEKLF
>11|NA|TRBV9
ASSAGVWTEAF
>10|NA|TRBV13
ASSLVSTQAF
>13|NA|TRBV5-6
ASSLTSGGQETQY